This T cell receptor (beta chain) was retrieved from a study of blood T cell repertoires in COVID-19. On the study more broadly: Donors in the United States, Italy and Spain gave samples during acute or convalescent COVID-19. Nucleic acid was either cDNA or gDNA, and it came from T cells, B-cell-depleted T cells, or PBMCs.

Germline CDR1 and CDR2: SEHNR and FQNEAQ (reference sequence). Trimming cost V 5 bases and J 4 bases; bases outside gene matches: 5. The CDR3 length is 14 residues. Source study methods: Nucleated cell counts were estimated from reference gene primer amplification. Produced via immunoSEQ multiplex PCR; TCRdb's table is partial and in-frame only. The V and J calls and clone size come from that table; D and trimming were worked out from the DNA. The data show roughly 130,000 clones, with less than 90% seen just once and about 2.5% held by the top ten. The sequencing sample was made of peripheral blood. This receptor was taken from a human donor with COVID-19, enrolled during active disease. The donor label of this sample is uncertain. The rearrangement joins TRBV7-9 to TRBJ1-5; 7 bases align to TRBD1. CDR3 sequence: CASSPPGGNQPQHF. Written as DNA, the CDR3 is TGTGCCAGCAGCCCCCCAGGGGGGAATCAGCCCCAGCATTTT. The full variable domain, rest sourced from reference TRBV7-9 and TRBJ1-5, is DTGVSQNPRHKITKRGQNVTFRCDPISEHNRLYWYRQTLGQGPEFLTYFQNEAQLEKSRLLSDRFSAERPKGSFSTLEIQRTEQGDSAMYLCASSPPGGNQPQHFGDGTRLSIL.